This TCR beta chain emerged from a study of control samples from healthy donors and cancer patients. Assay: immunoSEQ multiplex PCR; the TCRdb copy retains only in-frame clones and omits some. This table has about 81,000 clones, roughly 93% appearing once. V lost 0 bases and J 4 bases, leaving 13 bases between the germline ends. Germline values: CDR1 WNHNN, CDR2 SYGVQD (reference sequence). The length of the CDR3 is 15 residues. The genes are TRBV10-1 and TRBJ2-7, with D maybe TRBD2 (5 bases). The receptor's source is a woman between 18 and 29 years old in good health. The sample was blood. The CDR3 DNA sequence: TGCGCCAGCAGTGAGTCGAATCGGGGAGTTTACGAGCAGTACTTC. This gives the protein CASSESNRGVYEQYF.